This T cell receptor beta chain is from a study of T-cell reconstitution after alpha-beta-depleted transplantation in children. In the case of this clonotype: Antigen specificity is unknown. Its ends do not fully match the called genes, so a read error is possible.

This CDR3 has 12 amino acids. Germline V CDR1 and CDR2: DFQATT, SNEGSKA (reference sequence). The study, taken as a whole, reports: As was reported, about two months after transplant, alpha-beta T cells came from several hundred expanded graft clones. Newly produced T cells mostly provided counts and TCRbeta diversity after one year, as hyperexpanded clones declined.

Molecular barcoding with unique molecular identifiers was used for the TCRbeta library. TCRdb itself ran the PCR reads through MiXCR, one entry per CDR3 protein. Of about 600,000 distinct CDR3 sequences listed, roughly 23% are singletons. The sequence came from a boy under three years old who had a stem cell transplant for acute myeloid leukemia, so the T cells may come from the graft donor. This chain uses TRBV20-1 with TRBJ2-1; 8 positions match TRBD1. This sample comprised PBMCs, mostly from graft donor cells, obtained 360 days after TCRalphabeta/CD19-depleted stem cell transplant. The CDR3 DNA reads TGCAGTGGGGACAGGTCCTTCAATGAGCAGTTCTTC. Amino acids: CSGDRSFNEQFF.